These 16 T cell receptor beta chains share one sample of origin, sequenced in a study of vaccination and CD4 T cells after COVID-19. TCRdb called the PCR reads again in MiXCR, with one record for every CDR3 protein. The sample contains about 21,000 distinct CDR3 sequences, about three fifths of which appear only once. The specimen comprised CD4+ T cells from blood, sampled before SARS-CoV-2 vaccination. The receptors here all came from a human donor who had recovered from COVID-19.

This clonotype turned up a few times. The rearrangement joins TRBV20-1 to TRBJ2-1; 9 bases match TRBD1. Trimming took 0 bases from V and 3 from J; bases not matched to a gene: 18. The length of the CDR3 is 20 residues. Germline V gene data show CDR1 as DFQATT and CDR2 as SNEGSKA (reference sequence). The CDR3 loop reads CSAREPLGDRVSTYYNEQFF. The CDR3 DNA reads TGCAGTGCTAGAGAGCCATTGGGGGACAGGGTTTCCACTTACTACAATGAGCAGTTCTTC.

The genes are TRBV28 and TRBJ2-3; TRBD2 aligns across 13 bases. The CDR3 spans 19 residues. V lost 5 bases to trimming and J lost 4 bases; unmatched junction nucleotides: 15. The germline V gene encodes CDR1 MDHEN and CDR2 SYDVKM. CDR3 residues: CASSTRSPTSGRGADTQYF. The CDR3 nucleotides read TGTGCCAGCAGTACCAGGTCCCCCACTAGCGGGAGGGGGGCAGATACGCAGTATTTT.

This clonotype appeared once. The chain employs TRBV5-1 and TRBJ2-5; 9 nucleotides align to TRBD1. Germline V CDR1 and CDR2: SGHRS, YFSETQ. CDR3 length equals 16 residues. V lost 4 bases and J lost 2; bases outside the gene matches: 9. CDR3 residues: CASSLGDRATQETQYF. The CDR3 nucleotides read TGCGCCAGCAGCCTAGGGGACAGGGCAACTCAAGAGACCCAGTACTTC.

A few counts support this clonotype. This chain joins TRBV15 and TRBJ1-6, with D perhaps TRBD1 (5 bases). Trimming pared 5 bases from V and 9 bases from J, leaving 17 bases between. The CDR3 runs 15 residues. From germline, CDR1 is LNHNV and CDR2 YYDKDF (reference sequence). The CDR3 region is CATSWDLGGSSPLHF. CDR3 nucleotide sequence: TGTGCCACCAGCTGGGACCTCGGGGGGAGTTCACCCCTCCACTTT.

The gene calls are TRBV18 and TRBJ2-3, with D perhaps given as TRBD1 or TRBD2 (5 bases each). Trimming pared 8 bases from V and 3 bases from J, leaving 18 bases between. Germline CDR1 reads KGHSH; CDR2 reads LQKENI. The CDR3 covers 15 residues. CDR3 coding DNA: TGTGCCAGCACAATACAAGTGGGACGTACAGATACGCAGTATTTT. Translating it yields CASTIQVGRTDTQYF.

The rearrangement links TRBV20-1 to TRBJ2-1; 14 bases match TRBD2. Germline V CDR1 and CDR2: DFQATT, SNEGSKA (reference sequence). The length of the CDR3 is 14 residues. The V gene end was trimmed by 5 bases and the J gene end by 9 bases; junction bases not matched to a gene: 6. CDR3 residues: CSAEGLAGVIEQFF. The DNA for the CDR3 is TGCAGTGCTGAGGGACTAGCGGGAGTAATTGAGCAGTTCTTC.

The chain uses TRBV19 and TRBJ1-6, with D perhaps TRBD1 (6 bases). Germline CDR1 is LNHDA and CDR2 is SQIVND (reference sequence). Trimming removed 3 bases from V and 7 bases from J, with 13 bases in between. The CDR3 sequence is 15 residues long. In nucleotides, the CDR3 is TGTGCCAGTAGTATCCACACAGGGCAAAATTCACCCCTCCACTTT. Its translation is CASSIHTGQNSPLHF.

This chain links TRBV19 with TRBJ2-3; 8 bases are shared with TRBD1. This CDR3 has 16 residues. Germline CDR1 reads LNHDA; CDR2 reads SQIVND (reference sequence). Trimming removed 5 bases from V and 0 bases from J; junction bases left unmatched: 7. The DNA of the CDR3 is TGTGCCAGTAGTGCGATACAGGGGGTAAGCACAGATACGCAGTATTTT. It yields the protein CASSAIQGVSTDTQYF.

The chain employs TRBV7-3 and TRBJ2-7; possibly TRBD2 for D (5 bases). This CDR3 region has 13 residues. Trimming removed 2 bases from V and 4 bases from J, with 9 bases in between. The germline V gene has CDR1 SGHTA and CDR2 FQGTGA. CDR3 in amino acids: CASSLGLEYEQYF. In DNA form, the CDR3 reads TGTGCCAGCAGCTTAGGACTTGAATACGAGCAGTACTTC.

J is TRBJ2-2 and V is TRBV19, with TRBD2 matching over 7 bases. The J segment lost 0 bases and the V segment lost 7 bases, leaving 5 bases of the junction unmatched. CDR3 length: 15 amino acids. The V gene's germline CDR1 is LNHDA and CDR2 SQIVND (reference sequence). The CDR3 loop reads CASTRGGANTGELFF. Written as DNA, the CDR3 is TGTGCCAGTACCCGTGGGGGGGCGAACACCGGGGAGCTGTTTTTT. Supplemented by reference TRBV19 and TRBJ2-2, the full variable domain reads DGGITQSPKYLFRKEGQNVTLSCEQNLNHDAMYWYRQDPGQGLRLIYYSQIVNDFQKGDIAEGYSVSREKKESFPLTVTSAQKNPTAFYLCASTRGGANTGELFFGEGSRLTVL.

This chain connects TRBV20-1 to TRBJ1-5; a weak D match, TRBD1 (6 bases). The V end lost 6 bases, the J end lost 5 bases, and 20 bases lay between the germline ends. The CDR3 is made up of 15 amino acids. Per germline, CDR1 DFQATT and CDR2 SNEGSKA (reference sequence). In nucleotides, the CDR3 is TGCAGTGCGCACGACAGGAGCATGGGGGATCAGCCCCAGCATTTT. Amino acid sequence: CSAHDRSMGDQPQHF.

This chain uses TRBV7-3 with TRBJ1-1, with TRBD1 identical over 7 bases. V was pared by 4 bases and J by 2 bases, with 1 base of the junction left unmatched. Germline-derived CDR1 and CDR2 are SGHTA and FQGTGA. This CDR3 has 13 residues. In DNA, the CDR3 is TGTGCCAGCAGCTGGACAGGTAACACTGAAGCTTTCTTT. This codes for CASSWTGNTEAFF.

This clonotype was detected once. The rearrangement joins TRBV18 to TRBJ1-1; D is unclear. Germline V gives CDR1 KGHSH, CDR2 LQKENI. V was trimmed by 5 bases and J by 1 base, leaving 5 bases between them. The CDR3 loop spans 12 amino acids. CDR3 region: CASSSQNTEAFF. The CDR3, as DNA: TGTGCCAGCTCAAGTCAGAACACTGAAGCTTTCTTT.

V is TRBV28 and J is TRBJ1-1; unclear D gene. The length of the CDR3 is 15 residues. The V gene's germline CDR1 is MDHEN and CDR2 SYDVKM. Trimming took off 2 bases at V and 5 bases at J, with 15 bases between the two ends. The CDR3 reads CASSLPSRGWTEAFF. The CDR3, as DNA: TGTGCCAGCAGTTTACCCTCTCGTGGTTGGACTGAAGCTTTCTTT.

This CDR3 is CSAYTGQGRGYTF. The CDR3 DNA reads TGCAGCGCCTATACGGGACAGGGACGTGGCTACACCTTC. V gene TRBV29-1 combines with J gene TRBJ1-2; 9 nucleotides match TRBD1. CDR3 size: 13 residues. Germline V gene data show CDR1 as SQVTM and CDR2 as ANQGSEA. J lost 7 bases, V lost 7 bases, and 10 bases had no gene match.

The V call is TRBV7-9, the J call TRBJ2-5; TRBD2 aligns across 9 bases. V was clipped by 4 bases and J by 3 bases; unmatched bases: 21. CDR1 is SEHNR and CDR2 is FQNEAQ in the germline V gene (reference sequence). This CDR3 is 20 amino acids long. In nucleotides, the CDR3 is TGTGCCAGCAGCTCCCCGGGGGGGAATCTTCGCGGGGGGGTGGAAGAGACCCAGTACTTC. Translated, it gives CASSSPGGNLRGGVEETQYF.